The 9 T cell receptor beta chains given below trace back to one sample, sequenced in a study of shared clonotypes between healthy human individuals. This table comes from immunoSEQ multiplex PCR, and its TCRdb copy is limited to in-frame clones, with some not included. Of approximately 700,000 clones detected, approximately 73% appear once; the ten largest clones hold around 2%. The sequenced sample was memory CD4+ T cells sorted from blood. Documented subset: CD45RA-negative fraction. The receptors here all came from a woman younger than 45 in good health.

This clone was seen a single time. J is TRBJ2-6 and V is TRBV6-5; D gene uncertain. This CDR3 comprises 14 residues. V dropped 4 bases and J dropped 2 bases, with 6 bases sitting between them. Germline V gene sequence: CDR1 MNHEY, CDR2 SVGAGI. The CDR3 bases are TGTGCCAGCAGTTCCCTCACTGGGGCCAACGTCCTGACTTTC. This codes for CASSSLTGANVLTF.

The V gene is TRBV5-4, the J gene TRBJ2-2; D is undetermined. Trimming left V 0 bases short and J 1 base short, with 10 bases between. Germline values: CDR1 SGHNT, CDR2 YYREEE (reference sequence). This CDR3 comprises 16 residues. The CDR3 reads CASSLVTRRNTGELFF. In DNA, the CDR3 is TGTGCCAGCAGCTTGGTTACGCGGAGGAACACCGGGGAGCTGTTTTTT.

CDR3 region: CASSLASGSDNTQYF. CDR3 coding DNA: TGCGCCAGCAGCTTGGCCAGCGGGAGTGATAATACGCAGTATTTT. This rearrangement joins TRBV5-1 to TRBJ2-3; 8 bases are shared with TRBD2. This CDR3 comprises 15 residues. The V segment lost 0 bases and the J segment 7 bases; nucleotides outside the gene matches: 7. The germline gives CDR1 SGHRS, CDR2 YFSETQ.

Concerning this clone itself: This sample includes further DNA sequences coding for the same CDR3. The V and J genes are TRBV5-4 and TRBJ2-3; no clear D. Trimming took 0 bases from V and 2 from J, leaving 4 bases between them. The CDR3 is 13 amino acids. Germline values: CDR1 SGHNT, CDR2 YYREEE (reference sequence). This CDR3 reads CASSLESTDTQYF. The CDR3 bases are TGTGCCAGCAGCTTGGAGTCCACAGATACGCAGTATTTT.

This sequence joins TRBV25-1 and TRBJ2-6, with 8 bases fitting TRBD1. The CDR3 loop spans 15 amino acids. V gave up 5 bases and J gave up 3 bases; unmatched junction bases: 3. Germline V CDR1 and CDR2: MGHDK, SYGVNS. The CDR3: CASSPGQVGANVLTF. The CDR3 DNA follows: TGTGCCAGCAGTCCGGGACAGGTTGGGGCCAACGTCCTGACTTTC.

In regard to this clone: Since a far larger clone is one base different, this is likely a read error. This sequence joins TRBV28 and TRBJ2-1; D uncertain. CDR3 length: 13 amino acids. Germline V gives CDR1 MDHEN, CDR2 SYDVKM. The CDR3 DNA sequence: TGTGCCAACAGTTTGATCCAAGGCAATGAGCAGTTCTTC. Residues: CANSLIQGNEQFF.

This clone appeared a few times. The chain employs TRBV10-1 and TRBJ2-7; no reliable D call. The germline V gene has CDR1 WNHNN and CDR2 SYGVQD (reference sequence). Trimming took off 2 bases at V and 0 bases at J, with 5 bases between the two ends. There are 13 residues in the CDR3. The CDR3 protein is CASSERSSYEQYF. CDR3 DNA: TGCGCCAGCAGTGAGCGGAGCTCCTACGAGCAGTACTTC.

The V call is TRBV6-1, the J call TRBJ2-7; 10 bases align to TRBD2. Germline CDR1 is MNHNS and CDR2 is SASEGT. The CDR3 totals 16 residues. The V and J ends lost 0 bases and 12 bases, in that order; junction bases with no gene match: 14. The chain's CDR3 is CASSEAGTSGMYVGYF. DNA of the CDR3: TGTGCCAGCAGTGAAGCGGGCACTAGCGGGATGTATGTGGGGTACTTC.

This clone was found a few times. This rearrangement joins TRBV30 to TRBJ2-5; D uncertain. Trimming took off 0 bases at V and 2 bases at J, with 13 bases between the two ends. CDR3 length: 15 amino acids. Germline V lookup: CDR1 GTSNPN, CDR2 SVGIG (reference sequence). The CDR3 spells CAWSVKGLIQETQYF. CDR3 DNA: TGTGCCTGGAGTGTAAAGGGCTTAATTCAAGAGACCCAGTACTTC. Together with reference TRBV30 and TRBJ2-5, the CDR3 gives the full variable domain: SQTIHQWPATLVQPVGSPLSLECTVEGTSNPNLYWYRQAAGRGLQLLFYSVGIGQISSEVPQNLSASRPQDRQFILSSKKLLLSDSGFYLCAWSVKGLIQETQYFGPGTRLLVL.